This T cell receptor beta chain was identified during a study of CD8 T cells in ankylosing spondylitis (TCRdb year 2017). Looking at the study overall: The study set out to find disease-linked TCR variants by profiling T cell receptor beta repertoires in ankylosing spondylitis patients and healthy donors. The full study cohort comprised 25 or so ankylosing spondylitis patients and 85 to 120 healthy donors. Peripheral blood was sampled, and synovial fluid was also collected from ankylosing spondylitis patients.

This clonotype appeared a few times. The antigen it recognizes is unknown. Base quality data are lacking; no much larger clone is found one base away. From the cysteine up to the phenylalanine, the CDR3 has a length of 16 residues. Only the CDR3 part of the read is kept: 48 bases, read in frame from the first base. Looking up the germline V gene (reference sequence) yields CDR1 SEHNR and CDR2 FQNEAQ. The trim is 2 bases for V and 0 bases for J, with a gap of 14 bases between the germline ends. What the authors observed across the whole study: The disease-linked clones were reported as significantly enriched in matched synovial fluid samples from ankylosing spondylitis patients. Some motif variants had previously been reported in the synovial fluid and blood of reactive arthritis patients, which suggests shared mechanisms of disease initiation. The disease-linked clones had a CD8+ phenotype and were found at relatively low frequencies in peripheral blood. A TCR beta motif made up of several highly homologous amino acid variants appeared to be characteristic of blood from ankylosing spondylitis patients.

Sequencing was carried out with an Illumina HiSeq 2500. Quantitative 5'-RACE with molecular barcodes was used to prepare TCR beta libraries. In the original analysis: To identify disease-linked TCR variants, a new computational method was used, one built on a probabilistic model of VDJ rearrangement. TCRdb's own reprocessing of the public reads used fastp at Q25 and MiXCR and kept productive beta chains. Every entry covers one CDR3 protein and lists the most common genes and DNA from its rows. It is TCRdb's table, rather than the study itself, that gives the V and J calls and clone size. The sample has under 950,000 distinct CDR3 sequences on record, around a fifth of them singletons. The top ten constitute around 19% of the sample.

The receptor comes from a male donor with ankylosing spondylitis. Sequencing was carried out using blood, either unsorted or a sorted T cell fraction (not recorded which). Recombination joined TRBV7-9 with TRBJ2-7; the D element might be TRBD1 or TRBD2, as each aligns at 5 bases. The CDR3 corresponds to CASSLPAGTNSYEQYF. The nucleotides are TGTGCCAGCAGCTTACCAGCCGGGACCAACTCCTACGAGCAGTACTTC.